These 32 T cell receptor beta chains were all obtained from the same sample, sequenced in a study of T cells and Merkel cell carcinoma outcomes. Libraries were prepared by immunoSEQ multiplex PCR; TCRdb keeps only in-frame clonotypes and omits some of them. The sample records about 5,000 clones, 70% to 90% being singletons. Sequencing was performed on tumor tissue from Merkel cell carcinoma. All receptors derive from a human donor with Merkel cell carcinoma.

V gene TRBV27 combines with J gene TRBJ1-2, with D tentatively TRBD1 (5 bases). The ends were cut back, 3 bases at V and 0 bases at J, with 23 bases in the middle. The V gene's germline CDR1 is MNHEY and CDR2 SMNVEV (reference sequence). CDR3 length equals 19 residues. The CDR3 sequence: CASSFKSGDRQTTNYGYTF. The CDR3 bases are TGTGCCAGCAGTTTTAAAAGTGGGGATCGACAGACAACTAACTATGGCTACACCTTC.

The chain joins TRBV5-4 to TRBJ2-5; no reliable D call. The CDR3 sequence is 14 residues long. In germline, CDR1 is SGHNT, CDR2 YYREEE (reference sequence). V lost 4 bases to trimming and J lost 1 base, with 11 bases between them. CDR3 region: CASSRATVQETQYF. CDR3 nucleotide sequence: TGTGCCAGCAGCCGGGCTACGGTCCAAGAGACCCAGTACTTC.

The chain carries TRBV18 and TRBJ1-6, with no clear D. The CDR3 loop spans 15 amino acids. V gave up 3 bases and J gave up 0 bases, with 6 bases separating them. Germline-derived CDR1 and CDR2 are KGHSH and LQKENI. DNA for the CDR3: TGTGCCAGCTCACCGGAATTCTCCTATAATTCACCCCTCCACTTT. Translated, it gives CASSPEFSYNSPLHF.

To note about this clone: Germline is not matched at one junction end, which may reflect a read error. The V and J genes are TRBV6-1 and TRBJ1-5, with a weak D call TRBD1 (6 bases). The CDR3 covers 14 residues. Germline CDR1 is MNHNS and CDR2 is SASEGT. CDR3 loop: CASLNTGRNQSQHF. DNA of the CDR3: TGTGCCAGCTTAAATACAGGGCGGAATCAGTCCCAGCATTTT.

The chain combines TRBV27 with TRBJ2-3; TRBD2 agrees at 8 bases. V shed 2 bases and J 4 bases; nucleotides not matched to a gene: 8. This CDR3 has 16 residues. From germline, CDR1 is MNHEY and CDR2 SMNVEV (reference sequence). CDR3 protein: CASSLIRTSRADTQYF. The CDR3 DNA reads as TGTGCCAGCAGTTTAATTCGGACTAGCAGGGCAGATACGCAGTATTTT.

This chain connects TRBV6-4 to TRBJ1-1; no reliable D call. Deletions cut 3 bases from V and 5 bases from J, with 10 bases between. CDR1 is MRHNA, CDR2 SNTAGT, per germline. This CDR3 region has 13 residues. As DNA, the CDR3 is TGTGCCAGCAGTGAGTCAGTGAGGACTGAAGCTTTCTTT. Its translation: CASSESVRTEAFF.

To note about this clone: The junction departs from germline at one end; a sequencing error may be responsible. V gene TRBV29-1 combines with J gene TRBJ2-7, with D unresolved. CDR1 SQVTM and CDR2 ANQGSEA come from the germline V gene. This CDR3 region has 12 residues. The CDR3 sequence is CSVGTAGYEQYF. The DNA of the CDR3 is TGCAGCGTTGGGACGGCCGGATACGAACAGTACTTC.

A remark on this clone: The junction does not match germline at one end; this may be a read error. The V and J genes are TRBV6-5 and TRBJ1-1; D gene ambiguous. CDR3 length equals 14 residues. Germline V gene sequence: CDR1 MNHEY, CDR2 SVGAGI. For the CDR3, the DNA is TGTACCAGCGGCGAACCTACTCCTGACGCTGAAGCTTTCTTT. Translation: CTSGEPTPDAEAFF.

This chain uses TRBV5-5 with TRBJ2-2; 7 bases agree with TRBD1. The CDR3 is made up of 13 amino acids. The germline V gene has CDR1 SGHKS and CDR2 YYEKEE (reference sequence). Trimming removed 6 bases from V and 6 bases from J; junction bases left unmatched: 5. The CDR3 DNA reads TGTGCCAGCATGACAGGGTACGCCGGGGAGCTGTTTTTT. Protein sequence: CASMTGYAGELFF.

The chain is built from TRBV7-9 and TRBJ1-2, with D maybe TRBD1 (6 bases). V was shortened by 2 bases and J by 8 bases, with 15 bases between the two germline ends. CDR1 SEHNR and CDR2 FQNEAQ come from the germline V gene (reference sequence). This CDR3 is 14 amino acids long. This CDR3 is CASSLLQAGEGYTF. In DNA, the CDR3 is TGTGCCAGCAGCTTACTTCAGGCAGGGGAAGGCTACACCTTC.

This chain uses TRBV28 with TRBJ2-7; D is possibly TRBD1 (5 bases). CDR3 length: 14 residues. Germline CDR1 reads MDHEN; CDR2 reads SYDVKM. V was pared by 6 bases and J by 4 bases, with 16 bases between. This CDR3 reads CASSQPRVRYEQYF. DNA of the CDR3: TGTGCCAGCAGCCAACCCAGGGTACGGTACGAGCAGTACTTC.

This clone has only a few counts. The chain employs TRBV29-1 and TRBJ1-5, with D uncertain. This CDR3 has 13 residues. The germline V and J ends were trimmed by 5 bases and 6 bases, with 14 bases remaining between them. CDR1 and CDR2 (germline): SQVTM, ANQGSEA. The CDR3 here is CSVRVDSSQPQHF. Here the CDR3 DNA reads TGCAGCGTTAGGGTGGACTCATCTCAGCCCCAGCATTTT.

This rearrangement joins TRBV18 to TRBJ1-1; no clear D gene. V was trimmed by 0 bases and J by 7 bases, leaving 18 bases between them. Germline V lookup: CDR1 KGHSH, CDR2 LQKENI. The CDR3 runs to 16 residues. CDR3 sequence reads: CASSPPNLVRSYEAFF. The DNA of the CDR3 is TGTGCCAGCTCACCACCTAACCTGGTCAGGTCCTATGAAGCTTTCTTT.

This chain links TRBV6-1 with TRBJ1-1, with no clear D. CDR3 size: 12 residues. V lost 3 bases, J lost 1 base, and 3 bases lay in between. Germline V gene lookup returns CDR1 MNHNS and CDR2 SASEGT. CDR3 in DNA: TGTGCCAGCAGTGAGCGGAACACTGAAGCTTTCTTT. Translation: CASSERNTEAFF.

The chain combines TRBV7-9 with TRBJ1-2, with 7 bases aligning to TRBD1. Losses at the gene ends were 3 bases for V and 7 bases for J; bases not matched to a gene: 5. The CDR3 length is 13 residues. Germline CDR1 SEHNR, CDR2 FQNEAQ (reference sequence). Written as DNA, the CDR3 is TGTGCCAGCAGCTTGACAGGGCGGGTTGGCTACACCTTC. Amino acids: CASSLTGRVGYTF. The variable domain in full, with the rest retrieved from reference TRBV7-9 and TRBJ1-2, is DTGVSQNPRHKITKRGQNVTFRCDPISEHNRLYWYRQTLGQGPEFLTYFQNEAQLEKSRLLSDRFSAERPKGSFSTLEIQRTEQGDSAMYLCASSLTGRVGYTFGSGTRLTVV.

The rearrangement uses TRBV9 and TRBJ2-7; D gene ambiguous. The germline V gene encodes CDR1 SGDLS and CDR2 YYNGEE. V lost 4 bases and J lost 7, with 12 bases in between. The CDR3 spans 12 residues. CDR3 nucleotide sequence: TGTGCCAGCAGCCCCGAAGGTGATGAGCAGTACTTC. Amino acids: CASSPEGDEQYF.

The chain links TRBV7-9 to TRBJ1-4, with 8 bases matching TRBD1. The CDR3 spans 14 residues. The V and J ends lost 3 bases and 8 bases, in that order; junction bases with no gene match: 5. Germline CDR1 is SEHNR and CDR2 is FQNEAQ (reference sequence). The CDR3 region has the DNA TGTGCCAGCAGCTTTGGACAGGGCGAGGAAAAACTGTTTTTT. It specifies CASSFGQGEEKLFF.

The rearrangement uses TRBV10-2 and TRBJ2-7; 8 bases fit TRBD2. This CDR3 comprises 15 residues. Germline V gene data show CDR1 as WSHSY and CDR2 as SAAADI. Germline trimming cut 5 bases from V and 2 bases from J; bases unmatched to any gene: 8. The CDR3 loop is CASSPVGSGTYEQYF. The DNA of the CDR3 is TGCGCCAGCAGTCCCGTAGGTAGCGGGACCTACGAGCAGTACTTC.

This clone was detected only a few times. This chain uses TRBV9 with TRBJ1-1, with D unclear. The CDR3 is made up of 13 amino acids. Germline V gene lookup returns CDR1 SGDLS and CDR2 YYNGEE. V was shortened by 3 bases and J by 5 bases, with 11 bases between the two germline ends. CDR3 DNA: TGTGCCAGCAGCGAGACCCCTACGACTGAAGCTTTCTTT. Translated: CASSETPTTEAFF.

With regard to this clone: Other DNA sequences in this sample translate to the same CDR3. The chain carries TRBV7-9 and TRBJ1-2; 7 bases align to TRBD1. Germline CDR1 and CDR2: SEHNR and FQNEAQ (reference sequence). V lost 5 bases and J lost 7; bases outside the gene matches: 13. The CDR3 runs to 15 residues. CDR3 DNA sequence: TGTGCCAGCAGCCCGTATCCTACAGGGGCGAGTGGCTACACCTTC. Protein product: CASSPYPTGASGYTF.

The CDR3 spells CASSHEGVNTEAFF. CDR3 bases: TGCGCCAGCAGCCATGAGGGCGTGAACACTGAAGCTTTCTTT. V is TRBV4-1 and J is TRBJ1-1; D not certain. This CDR3 comprises 14 residues. Germline V gives CDR1 MGHRA, CDR2 YSYEKL. The V gene lost 3 bases and the J gene lost 0 bases, with 8 bases spanning the gap.

V usage is TRBV27 and J usage is TRBJ2-1; 12 bases map to TRBD2. Germline-derived CDR1 and CDR2 are MNHEY and SMNVEV (reference sequence). The CDR3 has 15 amino acids. J was trimmed by 9 bases and V by 3 bases; bases with no gene match: 6. The DNA for the CDR3 is TGTGCCAGCAGTTTGACTAGCGGGAGAGCGGGTGAGCAGTTCTTC. Residues: CASSLTSGRAGEQFF.

V usage is TRBV5-1 and J usage is TRBJ1-5, with D tentatively TRBD1 (5 bases). Germline V gene lookup returns CDR1 SGHRS and CDR2 YFSETQ. The CDR3 length is 13 residues. Trimming stripped 0 bases from V and 5 bases from J, with 6 bases between. CDR3 in amino acids: CASSLVGDQPQHF. For the CDR3, the DNA is TGCGCCAGCAGCTTGGTGGGGGATCAGCCCCAGCATTTT. Based on the CDR3 plus reference TRBV5-1 and TRBJ1-5, the full variable domain is KAGVTQTPRYLIKTRGQQVTLSCSPISGHRSVSWYQQTPGQGLQFLFEYFSETQRNKGNFPGRFSGRQFSNSRSEMNVSTLELGDSALYLCASSLVGDQPQHFGDGTRLSIL.

A single count supports this clone. J is TRBJ2-7 and V is TRBV5-5; D is unclear. Trimming left V 0 bases short and J 1 base short, with 8 bases between. The CDR3 totals 14 residues. Germline CDR1 and CDR2: SGHKS and YYEKEE (reference sequence). The CDR3 coding sequence is TGTGCCAGCAGCTTGGTAGCCGAATCCTACGAGCAGTACTTC. Its protein product is CASSLVAESYEQYF.

For this clone: At one end, the junction sequence differs from germline, possibly due to a read error. The V gene is TRBV5-5, the J gene TRBJ1-1, with D perhaps TRBD1 (6 bases). Germline CDR1 is SGHKS and CDR2 is YYEKEE (reference sequence). The CDR3 covers 15 residues. The CDR3 nucleotides are TGTGCTAGCAGCGTTTCGGGACAAATGAACACTGAAGCTTTCTTT. This sequence encodes CASSVSGQMNTEAFF.

This clone was picked up one time. J is TRBJ1-1 and V is TRBV5-4, with D possibly matching TRBD1 (6 bases). Trimming took 9 bases from V and 7 from J, leaving 19 bases between them. This CDR3 comprises 13 residues. CDR1 is SGHNT, CDR2 YYREEE, per germline (reference sequence). The CDR3 loop reads CATAGVGDGEAFF. The CDR3 DNA sequence: TGTGCCACAGCAGGGGTGGGAGACGGTGAAGCTTTCTTT.

This chain connects TRBV18 to TRBJ2-3; D might be TRBD1 (6 bases). V lost 1 base and J lost 3, with 17 bases in between. The CDR3 extends over 17 amino acids. Germline CDR1 reads KGHSH; CDR2 reads LQKENI. The CDR3 reads CASSPRQQGIGTDTQYF. CDR3 bases: TGTGCCAGCTCACCACGTCAGCAGGGGATAGGTACAGATACGCAGTATTTT.

The J gene is TRBJ1-5, the V gene TRBV7-2; D remains ambiguous. The CDR3 loop spans 16 amino acids. Germline V gives CDR1 SGHTA, CDR2 FQGNSA. Trimming removed 5 bases from V and 3 bases from J, with 17 bases in between. The CDR3 sequence is CASSTRGGELNQPQHF. The CDR3 DNA is TGTGCCAGCAGCACCAGAGGTGGAGAGCTCAATCAGCCCCAGCATTTT.

This chain connects TRBV6-6 to TRBJ2-5, with D tentatively TRBD2 (6 bases). CDR1 is MNHNY, CDR2 SVGAGI, per germline (reference sequence). The CDR3 length is 13 residues. V shed 6 bases and J shed 4 bases, with 12 bases lying between them. The CDR3 region has the DNA TGTGCCAGCAGGCCTAGGGGAGGAGAGACCCAGTACTTC. Its translation: CASRPRGGETQYF.

The chain couples TRBV5-1 to TRBJ1-4; weak D call: TRBD1 (6 bases). This CDR3 has 15 amino acids. V was pared by 8 bases and J by 8 bases, with 22 bases between. CDR1 is SGHRS, CDR2 YFSETQ, per germline. CDR3 DNA sequence: TGCGCCAGTACCCTCCAGGGGAGGGATGGGGAAAAACTGTTTTTT. Translation gives CASTLQGRDGEKLFF.

The chain is built from TRBV19 and TRBJ1-5, with no clear D. V lost 4 bases and J 7 bases, leaving 8 bases between the germline ends. From germline, CDR1 is LNHDA and CDR2 SQIVND (reference sequence). This CDR3 contains 12 residues. CDR3 DNA: TGTGCCAGTAGTAGCAACGTGCAGCCCCAGCATTTT. Protein: CASSSNVQPQHF.

The CDR3 bases are TGTGCCAGCAGTCGTCGGACAGGGGTCCAAGAGACCCAGTACTTC. Translation: CASSRRTGVQETQYF. The chain employs TRBV2 and TRBJ2-5, with 9 bases lining up with TRBD1. CDR3 length equals 15 residues. Trimming cost V 5 bases and J 1 base; bases outside gene matches: 5. The V gene's germline CDR1 is SNHLY and CDR2 FYNNEI. The full variable domain, with the rest looked up from reference TRBV2 and TRBJ2-5, is EPEVTQTPSHQVTQMGQEVILRCVPISNHLYFYWYRQILGQKVEFLVSFYNNEISEKSEIFDDQFSVERPDGSNFTLKIRSTKLEDSAMYFCASSRRTGVQETQYFGPGTRLLVL.